The 13 T cell receptor beta chains given below trace back to one sample, sequenced in a study of shared clonotypes between healthy human individuals. The assay was immunoSEQ multiplex PCR, and TCRdb's table has in-frame clones only and misses some. The data contain about 1 million clones, about 70% of them singletons. Sequenced material: memory CD4+ T cells sorted from blood. The subset denotes: CD45RA-negative fraction. The receptors originated from a young man in good health.

In its sample, this clone was seen once. The rearrangement joins TRBV28 to TRBJ2-7; D call uncertain. The germline CDR1 and CDR2 sequences are MDHEN and SYDVKM. This CDR3 is built from 15 residues. V was clipped by 5 bases and J by 2 bases, with 16 bases between them. CDR3 sequence (DNA): TGTGCCAGCAGTCCCTTAATGACGGTTGCCTACGAGCAGTACTTC. Residues: CASSPLMTVAYEQYF. The whole variable domain, filled in from reference TRBV28 and TRBJ2-7, reads DVKVTQSSRYLVKRTGEKVFLECVQDMDHENMFWYRQDPGLGLRLIYFSYDVKMKEKGDIPEGYSVSREKKERFSLILESASTNQTSMYLCASSPLMTVAYEQYFGPGTRLTVT.

The chain combines TRBV7-2 with TRBJ1-6; unclear D gene. The V and J ends lost 0 bases and 7 bases respectively, with 4 bases between them. This CDR3 is built from 13 residues. Germline V gene sequence: CDR1 SGHTA, CDR2 FQGNSA. Here the CDR3 reads CASSLAKNSPLHF. The CDR3 DNA reads as TGTGCCAGCAGCTTAGCTAAGAATTCACCCCTCCACTTT.

The V and J genes are TRBV6-1 and TRBJ2-7, with unresolved D. The V gene's germline CDR1 is MNHNS and CDR2 SASEGT. Trimming stripped 6 bases from V and 1 base from J, with 16 bases between. CDR3 length equals 15 residues. CDR3 sequence: CASRGLQVSSYEQYF. CDR3 in DNA: TGTGCCAGCAGGGGTTTGCAGGTCTCTTCCTACGAGCAGTACTTC.

The chain is built from TRBV21-1 and TRBJ1-5. TRBV21-1 is recorded as a pseudogene. There are 13 residues in the CDR3. The CDR3 here is CASLTGGPQPQHF. In DNA form, the CDR3 reads TGTGCCAGCCTAACCGGGGGGCCGCAGCCCCAGCATTTT.

In its sample, this clone was seen once. This likely stems from a read error, as it lies one base from a far larger clone. The rearrangement links TRBV7-9 to TRBJ1-4, with D perhaps matching TRBD1 (5 bases). V was pared by 5 bases and J by 5 bases, with 6 bases between. Germline V gene data show CDR1 as SEHNR and CDR2 as FQNEAQ (reference sequence). This CDR3 spans 12 amino acids. The CDR3, as DNA: TGTGCCAGCAGCCGGGACAATGAAAAACTGTTTTTT. Its translation: CASSRDNEKLFF.

This clone was picked up a small number of times. The chain employs TRBV21-1 and TRBJ1-1; TRBD1 was called by the table and not checked on the DNA. TRBV21-1 is recorded as a pseudogene. The CDR3 sequence is 16 residues long. For the CDR3, the DNA is TGTGCCAGCAGCAAAGGGGCAGGCCTGATGAACACTGAAGCTTTCTTT. Protein: CASSKGAGLMNTEAFF.

The chain uses TRBV10-3 and TRBJ1-4; TRBD1 matches at 8 bases. Trimming removed 0 bases from V and 10 bases from J; junction bases left unmatched: 4. CDR3 length equals 14 residues. Germline V CDR1 and CDR2: ENHRY, SYGVKD. CDR3 DNA: TGTGCCATCAGTGAGTCGGGGACAGGTGGAAAACTGTTTTTT. It codes for CAISESGTGGKLFF.

Only a few counts were recorded for this clone. The chain employs TRBV6-5 and TRBJ2-4, with a tentative D call TRBD2 (6 bases). Germline assignment: CDR1 MNHEY and CDR2 SVGAGI. V shed 7 bases and J shed 0 bases, with 7 bases lying between them. The CDR3 covers 13 residues. For the CDR3, the DNA is TGTGCCAGCATGGGACTAGCCAAAAACATTCAGTACTTC. The encoded protein is CASMGLAKNIQYF.

The rearrangement links TRBV5-1 to TRBJ1-1, with D hard to call. The CDR3 contains 14 residues. V shed 3 bases and J shed 1 base, with 10 bases lying between them. CDR1 and CDR2 (germline): SGHRS, YFSETQ. CDR3 DNA: TGCGCCAGCAGCTCAGGACGGCCGAACACTGAAGCTTTCTTT. It codes for CASSSGRPNTEAFF.

The chain joins TRBV6-1 to TRBJ1-5; D remains unclear. Trimming removed 10 bases from V and 3 bases from J, with 13 bases in between. In germline, CDR1 is MNHNS, CDR2 SASEGT. The CDR3 has 13 amino acids. CDR3 sequence reads: CATHWGSNQPQHF. In nucleotides, the CDR3 is TGTGCCACCCATTGGGGTTCCAATCAGCCCCAGCATTTT.

V gene TRBV19 combines with J gene TRBJ1-5; D is ambiguous. Germline values: CDR1 LNHDA, CDR2 SQIVND (reference sequence). This CDR3 region has 14 residues. Trimming shortened V by 0 bases and J by 3 bases, and 6 bases separated the two germline ends. CDR3 sequence: CASSIEGNNQPQHF. CDR3 DNA sequence: TGTGCCAGTAGTATAGAAGGCAACAATCAGCCCCAGCATTTT.

The V gene is TRBV7-2, the J gene TRBJ2-3; the match to TRBD1 covers 7 bases. The J segment lost 2 bases and the V segment lost 5 bases, leaving 7 bases of the junction unmatched. The CDR3 has 15 amino acids. Germline lookup yields CDR1 SGHTA and CDR2 FQGNSA. DNA of the CDR3: TGTGCCAGCAGCCCCGGGACAGCTATCACAGATACGCAGTATTTT. This codes for CASSPGTAITDTQYF.

This clone was seen more than once but under ten times. The chain is built from TRBV25-1 and TRBJ2-1, with D hard to call. V gave up 1 base and J gave up 8 bases, with 18 bases separating them. The CDR3 extends over 16 amino acids. Germline assignment: CDR1 MGHDK and CDR2 SYGVNS. The CDR3 loop is CASSEWEVERTHEQFF. The CDR3 DNA sequence: TGTGCCAGCAGTGAATGGGAAGTGGAGAGGACCCATGAGCAGTTCTTC. The variable domain in full, completed from reference TRBV25-1 and TRBJ2-1, reads EADIYQTPRYLVIGTGKKITLECSQTMGHDKMYWYQQDPGMELHLIHYSYGVNSTEKGDLSSESTVSRIRTEHFPLTLESARPSHTSQYLCASSEWEVERTHEQFFGPGTRLTVL.